This T cell receptor beta chain was found in a study of cytomegalovirus exposure and HLA in healthy donors. This CDR3 is 14 amino acids long. J gave up 8 bases and V 2 bases, and 5 bases lay outside the gene matches. Germline V gives CDR1 MRHNA, CDR2 SNTAGT. Data came from immunoSEQ multiplex PCR; TCRdb stores just in-frame clones and leaves some out. The repertoire consists of about 200,000 clones, with approximately 87% occurring once and the leading ten covering about 6%. The TCR sequence derives from a woman aged 18-29 years in good health and CMV-seronegative. The sample consisted of PBMCs. The chain is built from TRBV6-4 and TRBJ2-1, with 8 bases lining up with TRBD1. CDR3 sequence reads: CASSDGQGSDEQFF. For the CDR3, the DNA is TGTGCCAGCAGTGACGGACAGGGATCGGATGAGCAGTTCTTC.